These T cell receptor beta chains were read from a single sample in a study of cytomegalovirus exposure and HLA in healthy donors. The method was immunoSEQ multiplex PCR; TCRdb's version includes in-frame clones alone and lacks a portion of them. In the table there are fewer than 85,000 clones, roughly 72% of which are singletons. Sequenced sample: PBMCs. Receptors originate from a woman aged 35 to 49 in good health and CMV-seropositive. Each CDR3 is given with its conserved first and last residue. A D gene is named only where the DNA matches it firmly. Clone size is given for some rows only: seen once, a few or many times, or a class if the clone is expanded.

cdr3_nt: TGTGCCAGCAGTTTATCTAGCGGGAGTTACAATGAGCAGTTCTTC
cdr3_aa: CASSLSSGSYNEQFF
d_call: TRBD2
clone_size: .
j_call: TRBJ2-1
v_call: TRBV27

cdr3_nt: TGCGCCAGCAGCTGGAGCGGAACCACCGGGGAGCTGTTTTTT
cdr3_aa: CASSWSGTTGELFF
d_call: .
clone_size: few
j_call: TRBJ2-2
v_call: TRBV5-1

cdr3_nt: TGTGCCAGCAGTGACATGGGGGGCTATGGCTACACCTTC
cdr3_aa: CASSDMGGYGYTF
d_call: .
clone_size: .
j_call: TRBJ1-2
v_call: TRBV6-4

cdr3_nt: TGTGCCAGTAGTATAGATCTCGCCAGAAGCTCCTACGAGCAGTACTTC
cdr3_aa: CASSIDLARSSYEQYF
d_call: .
clone_size: .
j_call: TRBJ2-7
v_call: TRBV19

cdr3_nt: TGTGCCATCAGTGAGCGGGGTAGACTGTCATCCTCTGGAAACACCATATATTTT
cdr3_aa: CAISERGRLSSSGNTIYF
d_call: .
clone_size: .
j_call: TRBJ1-3
v_call: TRBV10-3

cdr3_nt: TGTGCCAGCATCTCCCCCACAGTAGACTACGAGCAGTACTTC
cdr3_aa: CASISPTVDYEQYF
d_call: .
clone_size: .
j_call: TRBJ2-7
v_call: TRBV28

cdr3_nt: TGTGCCAGCAGCCTCCAGGGGGGCGACGAGCAGTACTTC
cdr3_aa: CASSLQGGDEQYF
d_call: .
clone_size: few
j_call: TRBJ2-7
v_call: TRBV6-6

cdr3_nt: TGTGCCAGCAGCGCCTCCGGGACAGGGCCCTACGAGCAGTACTTC
cdr3_aa: CASSASGTGPYEQYF
d_call: TRBD1
clone_size: few
j_call: TRBJ2-7
v_call: TRBV9

cdr3_nt: TGTGCCTGGAATTCCGGGACAGGGTATGAAAAACTGTTTTTT
cdr3_aa: CAWNSGTGYEKLFF
d_call: TRBD1
clone_size: .
j_call: TRBJ1-4
v_call: TRBV30

cdr3_nt: TGCGCCAGCAGCCAAGGACAGTCCGCTACTGCGAACACCGGGGAGCTGTTTTTT
cdr3_aa: CASSQGQSATANTGELFF
d_call: .
clone_size: .
j_call: TRBJ2-2
v_call: TRBV4-3

cdr3_nt: TGTGCCACCAGCAGAGATCTACAGCTCCAAGAGACCCAGTACTTC
cdr3_aa: CATSRDLQLQETQYF
d_call: .
clone_size: .
j_call: TRBJ2-5
v_call: TRBV15

cdr3_nt: TGTGCCAGCAGCCCGGGACAGGGAACCTACGAGCAGTACTTC
cdr3_aa: CASSPGQGTYEQYF
d_call: TRBD1
clone_size: medium-sized
j_call: TRBJ2-7
v_call: TRBV6-5

cdr3_nt: TGTGCCTGGAGTGGCGTTGGGGGCGGTGATTCACCCCTCCACTTT
cdr3_aa: CAWSGVGGGDSPLHF
d_call: .
clone_size: once
j_call: TRBJ1-6
v_call: TRBV30

cdr3_nt: TGCAGCGTTGGGGACAGACCCAGCACAGATACGCAGTATTTT
cdr3_aa: CSVGDRPSTDTQYF
d_call: TRBD1
clone_size: .
j_call: TRBJ2-3
v_call: TRBV29-1

cdr3_nt: TGTGCCATCAGTGGATACGCACAGGGAAACTCCTACGAGCAGTACTTC
cdr3_aa: CAISGYAQGNSYEQYF
d_call: .
clone_size: .
j_call: TRBJ2-7
v_call: TRBV10-3

cdr3_nt: TGTGCCAGCAGTTCGCGTCCGCTCGCGAACACCGGGGAGCTGTTTTTT
cdr3_aa: CASSSRPLANTGELFF
d_call: .
clone_size: few
j_call: TRBJ2-2
v_call: TRBV6-8

cdr3_nt: TGTGCCAGCAGGGGCCATGAAAAACTGTTTTTT
cdr3_aa: CASRGHEKLFF
d_call: .
clone_size: few
j_call: TRBJ1-4
v_call: TRBV25-1

cdr3_nt: TGTGCCAGCAGCGTAGCGTCCGGGGAGCTGTTTTTT
cdr3_aa: CASSVASGELFF
d_call: .
clone_size: once
j_call: TRBJ2-2
v_call: TRBV9

cdr3_nt: TGTGCCGCAGGCGGGACAGGGTTCTCCTACGAGCAGTACTTC
cdr3_aa: CAAGGTGFSYEQYF
d_call: TRBD1
clone_size: .
j_call: TRBJ2-7
v_call: TRBV6-5

cdr3_nt: TGTGCCAGCTCACCCCGCGCCGGTGGCAATCAGCCCCAGCATTTT
cdr3_aa: CASSPRAGGNQPQHF
d_call: .
clone_size: .
j_call: TRBJ1-5
v_call: TRBV18

cdr3_nt: TGTGCCAGCAGGCCGACAGGGTCCCATGGCTACACCTTC
cdr3_aa: CASRPTGSHGYTF
d_call: TRBD1
clone_size: once
j_call: TRBJ1-2
v_call: TRBV27

cdr3_nt: TGTGCCAGCAGTCTAACAGGGGGCCTCTATGGCTACACCTTC
cdr3_aa: CASSLTGGLYGYTF
d_call: TRBD1
clone_size: .
j_call: TRBJ1-2
v_call: TRBV27

cdr3_nt: TGTGCCAGCAGCCCCGACAGGGATCAGCCCCAGCATTTT
cdr3_aa: CASSPDRDQPQHF
d_call: TRBD1
clone_size: .
j_call: TRBJ1-5
v_call: TRBV6-6

cdr3_nt: TGTGCCAGCAGTCCTCAAATGAAGAGTAACTATGGCTACACCTTC
cdr3_aa: CASSPQMKSNYGYTF
d_call: .
clone_size: .
j_call: TRBJ1-2
v_call: TRBV28

cdr3_nt: TGTGCCAGCAGTTACTCTGAGGTCCGGGGTTACACCTTC
cdr3_aa: CASSYSEVRGYTF
d_call: .
clone_size: .
j_call: TRBJ1-2
v_call: TRBV6-5

cdr3_nt: TGTGCCTGGAGTGCCCTATCCGGGGGGGTTGATCAGCCCCAGCATTTT
cdr3_aa: CAWSALSGGVDQPQHF
d_call: .
clone_size: .
j_call: TRBJ1-5
v_call: TRBV30

cdr3_nt: TGTGCCAGCAGGCCGCGGGTAGGAGGCAATCAGCCCCAGCATTTT
cdr3_aa: CASRPRVGGNQPQHF
d_call: .
clone_size: .
j_call: TRBJ1-5
v_call: TRBV6-6

cdr3_nt: TGTGCCAGCAGCTTAGTGGCTCAGGGGGCCTACGAGCAGTACTTC
cdr3_aa: CASSLVAQGAYEQYF
d_call: TRBD1
clone_size: .
j_call: TRBJ2-7
v_call: TRBV7-2

cdr3_nt: TGCAGCGCTCAAGCGCGGGATAGCACCGGGGAGCTGTTTTTT
cdr3_aa: CSAQARDSTGELFF
d_call: .
clone_size: .
j_call: TRBJ2-2
v_call: TRBV29-1

cdr3_nt: TGTGCCAGCAGCGCGGGGACAGGTCCCTACGAGCAGTACTTC
cdr3_aa: CASSAGTGPYEQYF
d_call: TRBD1
clone_size: .
j_call: TRBJ2-7
v_call: TRBV28

cdr3_nt: TGTGCCAGCAGGTTTGACAGGGGGATGGCGGATACGCAGTATTTT
cdr3_aa: CASRFDRGMADTQYF
d_call: TRBD1
clone_size: once
j_call: TRBJ2-3
v_call: TRBV7-2

cdr3_nt: TGTGCCAGCAGTGACTCGTCTAGCGGGGGGGTCAATGAGCAGTTCTTC
cdr3_aa: CASSDSSSGGVNEQFF
d_call: TRBD2
clone_size: .
j_call: TRBJ2-1
v_call: TRBV6-4

cdr3_nt: TGTGCCAGTAGTACGGGACAGGGATCCAATGAGCAGTTCTTC
cdr3_aa: CASSTGQGSNEQFF
d_call: TRBD1
clone_size: .
j_call: TRBJ2-1
v_call: TRBV19

cdr3_nt: TGCGCCAGCAGTGATACCCGGACAGGTCAAGAGACCCAGTACTTC
cdr3_aa: CASSDTRTGQETQYF
d_call: TRBD1
clone_size: .
j_call: TRBJ2-5
v_call: TRBV10-1

cdr3_nt: TGTGCCAGCAGCCATAGTCCCCATGAGACCGGGGAGCTGTTTTTT
cdr3_aa: CASSHSPHETGELFF
d_call: .
clone_size: .
j_call: TRBJ2-2
v_call: TRBV5-4

cdr3_nt: TGTGCCAGCCACTGGACTACCGGGGGGGACGAGCAGTACTTC
cdr3_aa: CASHWTTGGDEQYF
d_call: TRBD2
clone_size: .
j_call: TRBJ2-7
v_call: TRBV2

cdr3_nt: TGTGCCAGCAGCGTATCAGGGGCAAGGAACACTGAAGCTTTCTTT
cdr3_aa: CASSVSGARNTEAFF
d_call: .
clone_size: few
j_call: TRBJ1-1
v_call: TRBV7-2

cdr3_nt: TGTGCCAGCAGCTCACCGGACCCACGGGGGGTCAATCAGCCCCAGCATTTT
cdr3_aa: CASSSPDPRGVNQPQHF
d_call: .
clone_size: .
j_call: TRBJ1-5
v_call: TRBV7-2

cdr3_nt: TGTGCCAGTCTCCAGGTCAATCAGCCCCAGCATTTT
cdr3_aa: CASLQVNQPQHF
d_call: .
clone_size: .
j_call: TRBJ1-5
v_call: TRBV28

cdr3_nt: TGTGCCAGCAGCAGGGGTGGCGCTAGCACAGATACGCAGTATTTT
cdr3_aa: CASSRGGASTDTQYF
d_call: .
clone_size: .
j_call: TRBJ2-3
v_call: TRBV13

cdr3_nt: TGTGCCAGCGGTAAAACAGGAACTGGGGCCAACGTCCTGACTTTC
cdr3_aa: CASGKTGTGANVLTF
d_call: .
clone_size: .
j_call: TRBJ2-6
v_call: TRBV5-4

cdr3_nt: TGCGCCAGCAGCTCTGGACAGGTCGCGGACAATGAGCAGTTCTTC
cdr3_aa: CASSSGQVADNEQFF
d_call: TRBD1
clone_size: .
j_call: TRBJ2-1
v_call: TRBV5-1

cdr3_nt: TGTGCCAGCAGGTGGGGGACAGACTATAATTCACCCCTCCACTTT
cdr3_aa: CASRWGTDYNSPLHF
d_call: TRBD1
clone_size: .
j_call: TRBJ1-6
v_call: TRBV27

cdr3_nt: TGCGCCAGCAGTGAGGGGATTAGCGGGACGTTCAATGAGCAGTTCTTC
cdr3_aa: CASSEGISGTFNEQFF
d_call: TRBD2
clone_size: .
j_call: TRBJ2-1
v_call: TRBV10-1

cdr3_nt: TGTGCCAGCAGGCCCCTCTGGGACAGCTATGGCTACACCTTC
cdr3_aa: CASRPLWDSYGYTF
d_call: TRBD1
clone_size: once
j_call: TRBJ1-2
v_call: TRBV6-1

cdr3_nt: TGTGCCAGCAGCTTGATAGCGGGGGAGAACAATGAGCAGTTCTTC
cdr3_aa: CASSLIAGENNEQFF
d_call: TRBD2
clone_size: .
j_call: TRBJ2-1
v_call: TRBV5-4

cdr3_nt: TGTGCCAGCAGTGAAGCGGGGGGTTGGACTGAAGCTTTCTTT
cdr3_aa: CASSEAGGWTEAFF
d_call: .
clone_size: many
j_call: TRBJ1-1
v_call: TRBV6-1

cdr3_nt: TGTGCCAGCAGCATGGGACAGACCTACGAGCAGTACTTC
cdr3_aa: CASSMGQTYEQYF
d_call: TRBD1
clone_size: once
j_call: TRBJ2-7
v_call: TRBV7-6

cdr3_nt: TGTGCCAGCAGCTCGGGGTTAGGGATTCCGTCCTACGAGCAGTACTTC
cdr3_aa: CASSSGLGIPSYEQYF
d_call: .
clone_size: .
j_call: TRBJ2-7
v_call: TRBV7-8